The rows below give T cell receptor beta chains drawn from one sample of a study of cytomegalovirus exposure and HLA in healthy donors. Sequencing was performed with immunoSEQ multiplex PCR; in TCRdb, only in-frame clones are kept and a portion is missing. The sample holds some 75,000 clones; 60% to 85% are singletons and the top ten take over 4.5%. The sample was PBMCs. The receptor set was obtained from a man in his late teens or twenties in good health and CMV-seropositive. CDR3s include the opening cysteine and the closing phenylalanine or tryptophan. Each record gives: D gene, J gene, clone size, V gene, CDR3 protein, CDR3 DNA. The D gene is left open where the match is weak. Rows give clone size only sometimes, using once, few, many, or a class for an expanded clone.

>-|TRBJ2-5|-|TRBV6-6
CASSFKGNGGTQYF
TGTGCCAGCAGTTTTAAGGGGAATGGTGGGACCCAGTACTTC
>-|TRBJ1-5|-|TRBV7-2
CASSLIGGGQPQHF
TGTGCCAGCAGCTTAATCGGGGGTGGTCAGCCCCAGCATTTT
>TRBD1|TRBJ1-6|-|TRBV11-2
CASSSDRGYSPLHF
TGTGCCAGCAGCTCGGACAGGGGATATTCACCCCTCCACTTT
>-|TRBJ1-3|-|TRBV5-1
CASSVQGSGNTIYF
TGCGCCAGCAGCGTACAGGGCTCTGGAAACACCATATATTTT
>-|TRBJ1-1|once|TRBV11-2
CASSLGDFRAFF
TGTGCCAGCAGCTTAGGGGACTTTCGAGCTTTCTTT
>TRBD1|TRBJ2-1|once|TRBV4-2
CASSQDWTGVSGEQFF
TGTGCCAGCAGCCAAGATTGGACAGGGGTTTCGGGTGAGCAGTTCTTC
>-|TRBJ2-7|-|TRBV5-4
CASSRLQGPYEQYF
TGTGCCAGCAGCCGACTACAAGGGCCGTACGAGCAGTACTTC
>-|TRBJ1-5|-|TRBV15
CATSSPPAWAIRTQHF
TGTGCCACCAGCAGCCCCCCAGCCTGGGCCATCAGGACCCAGCATTTT
>-|TRBJ2-2|-|TRBV28
CASAYSPNTGELFF
TGTGCCAGCGCCTACAGCCCGAACACCGGGGAGCTGTTTTTT
>-|TRBJ2-5|-|TRBV7-6
CASSARQVQAQYF
TGTGCCAGCAGCGCACGACAGGTGCAGGCCCAGTACTTC
>TRBD2|TRBJ2-5|-|TRBV28
CASSSGGQETQYF
TGTGCCAGCAGTTCCGGGGGGCAAGAGACCCAGTACTTC
>-|TRBJ2-5|-|TRBV4-1
CASSGHFLNGETQYF
TGCGCCAGCAGCGGACACTTCTTAAACGGAGAGACCCAGTACTTC
>TRBD2|TRBJ2-3|once|TRBV5-4
CASSRLAGLTDTQYF
TGTGCCAGCAGTCGACTAGCGGGACTCACAGATACGCAGTATTTT
>TRBD2|TRBJ2-1|-|TRBV4-1
CASSRSTSGTNNEQFF
TGCGCCAGCAGCCGCTCTACTAGCGGGACAAACAATGAGCAGTTCTTC
>TRBD1|TRBJ1-5|-|TRBV2
CASSGDRAGHRPQHF
TGTGCCAGCAGTGGAGACAGGGCCGGTCACCGGCCCCAGCATTTT
>-|TRBJ2-5|-|TRBV4-1
CASIKSLTAEETQYF
TGCGCCAGCATTAAGTCCCTTACCGCGGAAGAGACCCAGTACTTC
>TRBD1|TRBJ2-7|-|TRBV5-1
CASRQTGGAGGEQYF
TGCGCCAGCAGACAAACAGGGGGCGCGGGTGGCGAGCAGTACTTC
>-|TRBJ2-1|-|TRBV29-1
CSGETDTYNEQFF
TGCAGCGGGGAGACTGATACCTACAATGAGCAGTTCTTC
>TRBD2|TRBJ2-4|-|TRBV5-6
CASSPGGPVNIQYF
TGTGCCAGCAGCCCGGGAGGGCCGGTGAACATTCAGTACTTC
>TRBD2|TRBJ2-7|-|TRBV6-5
CASSYSAGGPHEQYF
TGTGCCAGCAGTTACTCAGCGGGAGGGCCCCACGAGCAGTACTTC
>TRBD1|TRBJ1-1|once|TRBV5-1
CASSLGGQGTEAFF
TGCGCCAGCAGCTTGGGCGGACAGGGCACTGAAGCTTTCTTT